Reported below is one T cell receptor (beta chain). The sample comes from a study of cytomegalovirus exposure and HLA in healthy donors. The germline V and J ends were trimmed by 2 bases and 5 bases, with 13 bases remaining between them. From germline, CDR1 is SEHNR and CDR2 FQNEAQ (reference sequence). This CDR3 spans 14 amino acids. A multiplex PCR was run with 60 Vbeta primers and 13 Jbeta primers. Sequencing used immunoSEQ multiplex PCR; TCRdb keeps in-frame clones, though not all of them. This table has around 110,000 clones, around 66% appearing once. The sample was PBMCs. This receptor was taken from a man aged 18 to 30 in good health and CMV-seronegative. This chain joins TRBV7-9 and TRBJ2-7; the D is unclear. The CDR3 DNA reads TGTGCCAGCAGCTTATTTGGCCCCACCCACGAGCAGTACTTC. It yields the protein CASSLFGPTHEQYF.